The sequence of this TCR beta chain was determined in a study of yellow fever vaccine responses in identical twins. Each CDR3 protein is one row after TCRdb ran MiXCR on the RT-PCR reads. The table lists 2,000 to 2,500 distinct CDR3 sequences, around 7.3% of them singletons, with around 4.1% in the top ten. This clonotype has just a few counts. The antigen is unknown. Study conclusions and caveats: The authors reported partly convergent, partly personalized vaccine responses in identical twins.

V was trimmed by 0 bases and J by 4 bases, leaving 10 bases between them. The CDR3 has 15 residues. The germline V gene encodes CDR1 ENHRY and CDR2 SYGVKD. This sequence was found in a woman in her late teens or twenties who received the yellow fever vaccine. The material sequenced was T cells from blood (PBMCs), unsorted or a sorted subset (not recorded which), taken 2 to 3 years after vaccination. This chain connects TRBV10-3 to TRBJ1-3, with unresolved D. The CDR3 DNA sequence: TGTGCCATCAGTGAGTCCATCTACAGCGGAAACACCATATATTTT. It yields the protein CAISESIYSGNTIYF.